The 23 T cell receptor beta chains below all came from one sample that was sequenced in a study of T cell responses to AZD1222 COVID-19 vaccine. Assay used: immunoSEQ multiplex PCR; TCRdb lists only in-frame clones, some missing. The data show 150,000 to 200,000 clones, approximately 87% seen once. Sequences were derived from peripheral blood, sampled on day 0 of MenACWY control vaccination. These receptor sequences come from an adult in good health.

V gene TRBV7-9 combines with J gene TRBJ1-1; 7 nucleotides agree with TRBD1. V dropped 4 bases and J dropped 1; count of bases not matched to a gene: 6. CDR1 and CDR2 from the germline V gene are SEHNR and FQNEAQ (reference sequence). The CDR3 covers 15 residues. CDR3 in amino acids: CASSSQGLKNTEAFF. As DNA, the CDR3 is TGTGCCAGCAGCTCACAGGGGTTGAAGAACACTGAAGCTTTCTTT.

V is TRBV5-1 and J is TRBJ1-1; no clear D gene. V lost 0 bases, J lost 0 bases, and 9 bases lay in between. CDR3 size: 15 residues. The germline V gene encodes CDR1 SGHRS and CDR2 YFSETQ. CDR3 region: CASSLAPDVNTEAFF. The CDR3 DNA reads as TGCGCCAGCAGCTTGGCCCCGGACGTGAACACTGAAGCTTTCTTT. The whole variable domain, filled in from reference TRBV5-1 and TRBJ1-1, reads KAGVTQTPRYLIKTRGQQVTLSCSPISGHRSVSWYQQTPGQGLQFLFEYFSETQRNKGNFPGRFSGRQFSNSRSEMNVSTLELGDSALYLCASSLAPDVNTEAFFGQGTRLTVV.

V is TRBV3-1 (or the pseudogene TRBV3-2) and J is TRBJ1-4; possibly TRBD1 for D (5 bases). Germline CDR1 LGHDT, CDR2 YNNKEL (reference sequence). The CDR3 length is 15 residues. Trimming left V 0 bases short and J 8 bases short, with 13 bases between. The CDR3 loop reads CASSQEAGLNEKLFF. The CDR3 nucleotides are TGTGCCAGCAGCCAAGAAGCGGGGCTTAACGAAAAACTGTTTTTT.

The J gene is TRBJ1-3, the V gene TRBV4-1; D might be TRBD1 (6 bases). V was clipped by 0 bases and J by 4 bases, with 13 bases between them. This CDR3 is built from 16 residues. Looked up from germline, CDR1 is MGHRA and CDR2 is YSYEKL. In DNA form, the CDR3 reads TGCGCCAGCAGCCAAGACGAAGGACAGTTGGGAAACACCATATATTTT. Protein sequence: CASSQDEGQLGNTIYF.

The chain is built from TRBV7-8 and TRBJ2-1; D uncertain. CDR1 SGHVS and CDR2 FQNEAQ come from the germline V gene. The CDR3 consists of 12 residues. V was clipped by 1 base and J by 10 bases, with 8 bases between them. CDR3 nucleotide sequence: TGTGCCAGCAGCTTAGTCCTCGGGGAGCAGTTCTTC. As protein: CASSLVLGEQFF.

V gene TRBV7-9 combines with J gene TRBJ1-2; D gene unclear. Germline-derived CDR1 and CDR2 are SEHNR and FQNEAQ (reference sequence). Trimming removed 1 base at V and 7 bases at J, with 16 bases between. The CDR3 covers 15 residues. In nucleotides, the CDR3 is TGTGCCAGCAGCTTAGTGGTGGAAGGTTCGGGTGGCTACACCTTC. It yields the protein CASSLVVEGSGGYTF. The full variable domain, with the rest looked up from reference TRBV7-9 and TRBJ1-2, is DTGVSQNPRHKITKRGQNVTFRCDPISEHNRLYWYRQTLGQGPEFLTYFQNEAQLEKSRLLSDRFSAERPKGSFSTLEIQRTEQGDSAMYLCASSLVVEGSGGYTFGSGTRLTVV.

The CDR3 sequence is CAGYPGQGITNYGYTF. The CDR3 nucleotides read TGTGCCGGATACCCGGGACAGGGAATAACTAACTATGGCTACACCTTC. This sequence joins TRBV3-1 (or the pseudogene TRBV3-2) and TRBJ1-2, with TRBD1 matching 9 bases. With 11 bases clipped from V and 0 bases from J, the junction kept 13 bases outside the gene matches. The CDR3 length is 16 residues. In germline, CDR1 is LGHDT, CDR2 YNNKEL (reference sequence).

The gene calls are TRBV19 and TRBJ1-4; TRBD1 agrees at 10 bases. Trimming took 6 bases from V and 9 from J; bases not matched to a gene: 4. The CDR3 is 13 amino acids. Germline V gives CDR1 LNHDA, CDR2 SQIVND (reference sequence). The CDR3 loop reads CASSGTGVQKLFF. The DNA for the CDR3 is TGTGCCAGTAGCGGGACAGGGGTACAAAAACTGTTTTTT.

The chain joins TRBV9 to TRBJ2-1; possible D gene TRBD2, 6 bases. V lost 4 bases, J lost 8 bases, and 19 bases lay in between. This CDR3 has 15 amino acids. Germline V gene lookup returns CDR1 SGDLS and CDR2 YYNGEE. The DNA for the CDR3 is TGTGCCAGCAGCCACGGGGGAGATAGTAGGTATGAGCAGTTCTTC. The encoded protein is CASSHGGDSRYEQFF.

In this sample, this clone is medium-sized. CDR3 in amino acids: CASSQGTGDTGELFF. The CDR3 DNA follows: TGTGCCAGCAGCCAAGGGACAGGGGACACCGGGGAGCTGTTTTTT. This chain uses TRBV4-2 with TRBJ2-2, with 9 bases matching TRBD1. Looked up from germline, CDR1 is LGHNA and CDR2 is YNFKEQ. V lost 1 base to trimming and J lost 3 bases; unmatched junction nucleotides: 0. The CDR3 runs 15 residues.

The chain links TRBV19 to TRBJ2-1, with 7 bases lining up with TRBD1. V lost 5 bases, J lost 6 bases, and 7 bases stayed unmatched. In germline, CDR1 is LNHDA, CDR2 SQIVND (reference sequence). This CDR3 contains 14 residues. The CDR3 sequence: CASSLRTGINEQFF. The CDR3 DNA sequence: TGTGCCAGTAGTCTCCGGACAGGTATCAATGAGCAGTTCTTC.

A remark on this clone: One junction end does not reproduce the germline sequence, and a read error may be involved. The rearrangement uses TRBV12-3 or TRBV12-4 and TRBJ1-1; D uncertain. CDR3 length: 13 amino acids. The CDR3 here is CASRPSGMPPHIF. The CDR3 nucleotides read TGTGCCAGCAGGCCTAGCGGAATGCCACCCCACATCTTT.

This chain uses TRBV6-5 with TRBJ1-5, with 7 bases fitting TRBD1. V lost 4 bases, J lost 7 bases, and 4 bases stayed unmatched. The CDR3 totals 13 residues. Per germline, CDR1 MNHEY and CDR2 SVGAGI. The CDR3 loop is CASSLYRGQPQHF. CDR3 sequence (DNA): TGTGCCAGCAGTTTGTACAGGGGCCAGCCCCAGCATTTT.

This chain uses TRBV14 with TRBJ2-5; D assignment may be TRBD1 or TRBD2 (6 bases each). This CDR3 region has 17 residues. The germline CDR1 and CDR2 sequences are SGHDN and FVKESK. V was cut by 0 bases and J by 2 bases, with 16 bases left in between. This chain's CDR3 is CASSQDWQEGGQETQYF. Written as DNA, the CDR3 is TGTGCCAGCAGCCAAGATTGGCAGGAGGGGGGACAAGAGACCCAGTACTTC.

This clone was seen a handful of times. The chain employs TRBV15 and TRBJ1-6, with D possibly being TRBD1 (5 bases). The CDR3 runs 15 residues. Germline lookup yields CDR1 LNHNV and CDR2 YYDKDF (reference sequence). With 3 bases removed from V and 7 bases from J, the gap between germline ends came to 13 bases. CDR3 nucleotides: TGTGCCACCAGCAGCCGTCGGGGGTGGAATTCACCCCTCCACTTT. It translates to CATSSRRGWNSPLHF.

The J gene is TRBJ1-1, the V gene TRBV12-3 or TRBV12-4; TRBD1 is a possible D gene (5 bases). Between the trimmed V and J ends, which lost 6 bases and 7 bases, there was a span of 15 bases. The CDR3 sequence is 13 residues long. CDR3 protein: CASRPTVPIEAFF. As DNA, the CDR3 is TGTGCCAGCAGACCGACAGTCCCCATTGAAGCTTTCTTT.

The V call is TRBV4-2, the J call TRBJ2-1; D gene ambiguous. Per germline, CDR1 LGHNA and CDR2 YNFKEQ. V was cut by 4 bases and J by 6 bases, with 10 bases left in between. The CDR3 has 13 residues. The CDR3 bases are TGTGCCAGCAGCCCCATCGGCCGCAATGAGCAGTTCTTC. Protein: CASSPIGRNEQFF.

This sequence joins TRBV5-8 and TRBJ2-5; a possible D gene is TRBD2 (5 bases). Trimming removed 0 bases at V and 5 bases at J, with 11 bases between. Germline values: CDR1 SGHTS, CDR2 YDEGEE. CDR3 length: 14 amino acids. The CDR3 is CASSLGGFSETQYF. As DNA, the CDR3 is TGTGCCAGCAGCTTGGGAGGGTTTTCGGAGACCCAGTACTTC.

The CDR3 nucleotides read TGCAGTGCTAGGGACTTGATACAGTTCTTC. Translated: CSARDLIQFF. V usage is TRBV20-1 and J usage is TRBJ2-1, with D tentatively TRBD2 (5 bases). V lost 3 bases, J lost 13 bases, and 10 bases lay in between. The CDR3 length is 10 residues. Per the germline V gene, CDR1 is DFQATT and CDR2 is SNEGSKA (reference sequence).

The chain couples TRBV5-6 to TRBJ2-7; the D gene is possibly TRBD2 (5 bases). The CDR3 is 14 amino acids. CDR1 and CDR2 (germline): SGHDT, YYEEEE. V was shortened by 0 bases and J by 5 bases, with 12 bases between the two germline ends. This CDR3 reads CASSLGIGEHEQYF. CDR3 coding DNA: TGTGCCAGCAGCTTGGGTATCGGGGAACACGAGCAGTACTTC. Using reference TRBV5-6 and TRBJ2-7 for the parts outside the CDR3, the full variable domain is DAGVTQSPTHLIKTRGQQVTLRCSPKSGHDTVSWYQQALGQGPQFIFQYYEEEERQRGNFPDRFSGHQFPNYSSELNVNALLLGDSALYLCASSLGIGEHEQYFGPGTRLTVT.

CDR3 in DNA: TGTGCCAGCAGTGAATTTAGTCCGAGGAACACTGAAGCTTTCTTT. Encoded protein: CASSEFSPRNTEAFF. The chain links TRBV2 to TRBJ1-1, with D hard to call. The CDR3 loop spans 15 amino acids. The V end was cut by 2 bases, the J end by 1 base, with 11 bases between. Germline V lookup: CDR1 SNHLY, CDR2 FYNNEI.

The rearrangement joins TRBV13 to TRBJ2-5; TRBD1 aligns across 10 bases. Germline CDR1 PRHDT, CDR2 FYEKMQ (reference sequence). This CDR3 spans 16 amino acids. J lost 5 bases, V lost 4 bases, and 10 bases had no gene match. CDR3 loop: CASSSLGQGDIETQYF. The CDR3 DNA is TGTGCCAGCAGCTCGCTCGGACAGGGGGATATTGAGACCCAGTACTTC. The entire variable domain, with the rest obtained from reference TRBV13 and TRBJ2-5, is as follows: AAGVIQSPRHLIKEKRETATLKCYPIPRHDTVYWYQQGPGQDPQFLISFYEKMQSDKGSIPDRFSAQQFSDYHSELNMSSLELGDSALYFCASSSLGQGDIETQYFGPGTRLLVL.

The gene calls are TRBV2 and TRBJ2-2, with D perhaps being TRBD1 or TRBD2 (5 bases each). V lost 7 bases, J lost 4 bases, and 25 bases lay in between. The CDR3 contains 18 residues. The germline CDR1 and CDR2 sequences are SNHLY and FYNNEI. CDR3 DNA sequence: TGTGCCAGCAATATCCCCGTCGGGGACCCCCGTGTCACCGGGGAGCTGTTTTTT. This encodes CASNIPVGDPRVTGELFF.